The next 20 T cell receptor beta chains were all read from a single sample in a study of blood T cell repertoires in COVID-19. The protocol was immunoSEQ multiplex PCR, while the TCRdb copy is restricted to in-frame clones and leaves out a portion. The table records roughly 250,000 clones, roughly 84% of them present only once. Sequenced material: peripheral blood. The receptors were gathered from a man aged 50-60 years with active or convalescent COVID-19.

The rearrangement uses TRBV2 and TRBJ1-1; possibly TRBD1 for D (6 bases). Germline CDR1 reads SNHLY; CDR2 reads FYNNEI. The V gene lost 10 bases and the J gene lost 1 base, with 13 bases spanning the gap. CDR3 length equals 13 residues. The CDR3 nucleotides read TGTGCCAAATCGGACAGCCAGAACACTGAAGCTTTCTTT. This codes for CAKSDSQNTEAFF.

The rearrangement links TRBV5-1 to TRBJ1-4; a possible D gene is TRBD1 (6 bases). CDR1 SGHRS and CDR2 YFSETQ come from the germline V gene. Deletions cut 0 bases from V and 3 bases from J, with 6 bases between. The length of the CDR3 is 14 residues. CDR3 nucleotide sequence: TGCGCCAGCAGCTTGGCAGGGGCTAATGAAAAACTGTTTTTT. This translates into CASSLAGANEKLFF.

The chain has TRBV7-2 and TRBJ2-5; D is possibly TRBD1 (6 bases). Germline V gene sequence: CDR1 SGHTA, CDR2 FQGNSA. V lost 2 bases, J lost 5 bases, and 15 bases lay in between. The length of the CDR3 is 15 residues. The CDR3 coding sequence is TGTGCCAGCAGCTTACCGACTGGGGGCGCGGAGACCCAGTACTTC. Its protein is CASSLPTGGAETQYF.

This chain joins TRBV19 and TRBJ2-7; 7 bases are a match to TRBD1. V trimming: 5 bases; J trimming: 3 bases; junction bases outside the gene matches: 4. The CDR3 length is 13 residues. Germline V gene data show CDR1 as LNHDA and CDR2 as SQIVND (reference sequence). The CDR3 loop reads CASSSQGDYEQYF. DNA of the CDR3: TGTGCCAGTAGTTCCCAGGGGGACTACGAGCAGTACTTC.

This clone was seen only once. The chain joins TRBV4-2 to TRBJ1-2; TRBD1 aligns across 9 bases. The CDR3 extends over 15 amino acids. The J segment lost 4 bases and the V segment lost 1 base, leaving 4 bases of the junction unmatched. Per germline, CDR1 LGHNA and CDR2 YNFKEQ. DNA of the CDR3: TGTGCCAGCAGCCAAGCCCCGACAGGGGGCTATGGCTACACCTTC. It specifies CASSQAPTGGYGYTF.

The chain joins TRBV4-1 to TRBJ1-3; 9 bases are shared with TRBD1. After removal of 4 bases from V and 0 bases from J, the junction contained 10 bases not matched to a gene. CDR1 MGHRA and CDR2 YSYEKL come from the germline V gene. CDR3 length equals 18 residues. The DNA of the CDR3 is TGCGCCAGCAGCCGCTTGATTACAGGGGGCCTCTCTGGAAACACCATATATTTT. Translating it yields CASSRLITGGLSGNTIYF.

The chain employs TRBV6-1 and TRBJ1-3; tentatively, D is TRBD1 (6 bases). The V and J ends lost 0 bases and 0 bases respectively, with 9 bases between them. This CDR3 comprises 16 residues. Germline values: CDR1 MNHNS, CDR2 SASEGT. The CDR3 region is CASSEARGSSGNTIYF. Written as DNA, the CDR3 is TGTGCCAGCAGTGAAGCGAGGGGGTCCTCTGGAAACACCATATATTTT.

The rearrangement joins TRBV6-1 to TRBJ1-5, with 9 bases matching TRBD1. This CDR3 spans 17 amino acids. Per germline, CDR1 MNHNS and CDR2 SASEGT. The V segment lost 4 bases and the J segment 3 bases; nucleotides outside the gene matches: 10. CDR3 nucleotide sequence: TGTGCCAGCAGTGCCCTTTCCGGGACAGGGATCAATCAGCCCCAGCATTTT. Residues: CASSALSGTGINQPQHF.

The J gene is TRBJ2-2, the V gene TRBV11-2; 7 bases map to TRBD1. V was pared by 3 bases and J by 4 bases, with 2 bases of the junction left unmatched. The CDR3 length is 14 residues. Germline V gene data show CDR1 as SGHAT and CDR2 as FQNNGV. As DNA, the CDR3 is TGTGCCAGCAGCTTCCCAGGGGGCACCGGGGAGCTGTTTTTT. Translating gives CASSFPGGTGELFF.

This clone was seen a single time. The rearrangement joins TRBV4-1 to TRBJ1-5; 8 bases fit TRBD1. This CDR3 comprises 16 residues. Per germline, CDR1 MGHRA and CDR2 YSYEKL. J lost 1 base, V lost 4 bases, and 6 bases had no gene match. The CDR3 reads CASSPTGQGSNQPQHF. CDR3 DNA: TGCGCCAGCAGCCCAACCGGACAGGGCAGCAATCAGCCCCAGCATTTT.

This clone was seen more than once but under ten times. The gene calls are TRBV6-5 and TRBJ1-1, with 7 bases that match TRBD1. V shed 0 bases, J shed 1 base, and the junction held 5 bases outside the gene matches. This CDR3 contains 16 residues. From germline, CDR1 is MNHEY and CDR2 SVGAGI. CDR3 nucleotides: TGTGCCAGCAGTTACTCGACAGGGACCACGAACACTGAAGCTTTCTTT. It specifies CASSYSTGTTNTEAFF.

This clone appeared once. This chain links TRBV10-3 with TRBJ2-7; D might be TRBD1 (7 bases). This CDR3 has 14 residues. The germline CDR1 and CDR2 sequences are ENHRY and SYGVKD. The V and J ends lost 4 bases and 4 bases respectively, with 14 bases between them. The CDR3: CAISGQGGQYEQYF. CDR3 nucleotides: TGTGCCATCAGTGGGCAGGGGGGACAGTACGAGCAGTACTTC.

As for this clone: Other DNA sequences in this specimen translate into the identical CDR3. The CDR3 region has the DNA TGTGCCTGGAGTGTAGGAGTCTACGAGCAGTACTTC. It specifies CAWSVGVYEQYF. This chain connects TRBV30 to TRBJ2-7, with no clear D. Germline loops: CDR1 GTSNPN, CDR2 SVGIG (reference sequence). V lost 0 bases and J lost 3, with 6 bases in between. CDR3 size: 12 residues.

This chain joins TRBV27 and TRBJ2-7; 7 nucleotides match TRBD2. The ends lost 6 bases at V and 2 bases at J; junction bases unmatched: 7. Germline lookup yields CDR1 MNHEY and CDR2 SMNVEV (reference sequence). The CDR3 totals 14 residues. The CDR3 DNA follows: TGTGCCAGCAGCCCAGCTAGCGGTCCCTACGAGCAGTACTTC. Protein: CASSPASGPYEQYF.

V usage is TRBV7-2 and J usage is TRBJ2-7; D is ambiguous. Germline V gene data show CDR1 as SGHTA and CDR2 as FQGNSA. The CDR3 has 14 residues. Trimming pared 0 bases from V and 0 bases from J, leaving 6 bases between. The CDR3 is CASSLAADSYEQYF. The DNA for the CDR3 is TGTGCCAGCAGCTTAGCCGCAGACTCCTACGAGCAGTACTTC. Full variable domain (remainder filled in from reference TRBV7-2 and TRBJ2-7): GAGVSQSPSNKVTEKGKDVELRCDPISGHTALYWYRQSLGQGLEFLIYFQGNSAPDKSGLPSDRFSAERTGGSVSTLTIQRTQQEDSAVYLCASSLAADSYEQYFGPGTRLTVT.

A single count supports this clone. Written as DNA, the CDR3 is TGTGCCAGCAGGGGGCGAGGCACCGAGAAGCAGTACTTC. Its protein product is CASRGRGTEKQYF. This chain uses TRBV2 with TRBJ2-7; perhaps TRBD1 as D (5 bases). The CDR3 spans 13 residues. Deletions cut 6 bases from V and 8 bases from J, with 17 bases between. The germline V gene encodes CDR1 SNHLY and CDR2 FYNNEI.

V is TRBV28 and J is TRBJ1-2; no firm D call. V shed 2 bases and J shed 6 bases, with 16 bases lying between them. Germline lookup yields CDR1 MDHEN and CDR2 SYDVKM. The length of the CDR3 is 15 residues. For the CDR3, the DNA is TGTGCCAGCAGTTTAGGAGGCAGGCTGGGTCATGGCTACACCTTC. This translates into CASSLGGRLGHGYTF.

This chain connects TRBV5-1 to TRBJ2-3; D possibly corresponds to TRBD2 (5 bases). CDR3 length: 17 amino acids. Germline V gives CDR1 SGHRS, CDR2 YFSETQ. V was cut by 1 base and J by 2 bases, with 17 bases left in between. In nucleotides, the CDR3 is TGCGCCAGCAGCTTGATGGGTCTCGGCGACTACACAGATACGCAGTATTTT. Amino acids: CASSLMGLGDYTDTQYF.

V and J are TRBV6-5 and TRBJ2-6; D is unresolved. From germline, CDR1 is MNHEY and CDR2 SVGAGI. V was trimmed by 7 bases and J by 4 bases, leaving 14 bases between them. The CDR3 is 15 amino acids. The CDR3: CASTPQSNGANVLTF. DNA for the CDR3: TGTGCCAGCACTCCCCAGTCAAACGGGGCCAACGTCCTGACTTTC.

This sequence joins TRBV12-5 and TRBJ2-1; TRBD1 matches at 7 bases. V dropped 2 bases and J dropped 1; count of bases not matched to a gene: 20. This CDR3 region has 21 residues. CDR1 and CDR2 (germline): LGHNT, FRNRAP. CDR3 sequence reads: CASGLPSRAGGKERSYNEQFF. The CDR3 region has the DNA TGTGCTAGTGGTTTGCCCTCCCGGGCAGGGGGTAAAGAGAGGTCCTACAATGAGCAGTTCTTC.